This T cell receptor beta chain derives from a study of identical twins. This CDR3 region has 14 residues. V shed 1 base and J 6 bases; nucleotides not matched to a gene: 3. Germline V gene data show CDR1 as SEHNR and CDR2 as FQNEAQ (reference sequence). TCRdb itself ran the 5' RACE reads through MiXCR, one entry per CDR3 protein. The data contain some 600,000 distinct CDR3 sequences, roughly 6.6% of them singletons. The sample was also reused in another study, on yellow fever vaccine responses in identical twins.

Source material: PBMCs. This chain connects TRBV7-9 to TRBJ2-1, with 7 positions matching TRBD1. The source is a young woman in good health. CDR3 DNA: TGTGCCAGCAGCTTAGGCCACAGGGGCAATGAGCAGTTCTTC. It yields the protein CASSLGHRGNEQFF.